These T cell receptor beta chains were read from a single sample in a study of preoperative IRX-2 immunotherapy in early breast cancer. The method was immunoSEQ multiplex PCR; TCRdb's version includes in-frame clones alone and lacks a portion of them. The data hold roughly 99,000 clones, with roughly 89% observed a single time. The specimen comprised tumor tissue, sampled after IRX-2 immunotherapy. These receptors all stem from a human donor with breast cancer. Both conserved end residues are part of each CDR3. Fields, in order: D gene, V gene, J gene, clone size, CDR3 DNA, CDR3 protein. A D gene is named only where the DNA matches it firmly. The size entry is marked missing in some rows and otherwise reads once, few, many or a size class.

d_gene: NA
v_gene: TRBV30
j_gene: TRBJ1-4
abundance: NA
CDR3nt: TGTGCCTGGAGGGATAACGGGGAAAAACTGTTTTTT
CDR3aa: CAWRDNGEKLFF

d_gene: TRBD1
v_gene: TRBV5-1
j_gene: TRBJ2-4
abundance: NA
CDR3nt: TGCGCCAGCAGCATCGCGACAGGGGAAAACATTCAGTACTTC
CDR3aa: CASSIATGENIQYF

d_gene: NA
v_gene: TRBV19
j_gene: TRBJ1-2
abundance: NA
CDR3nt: TGTGCCAGTAGTATTTCGGGCAGAAACTATGGCTACACCTTC
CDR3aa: CASSISGRNYGYTF

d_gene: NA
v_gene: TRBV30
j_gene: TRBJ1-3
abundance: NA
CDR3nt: TGTGCCTGGAGTGTACTTGGGAACACCATATATTTT
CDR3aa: CAWSVLGNTIYF

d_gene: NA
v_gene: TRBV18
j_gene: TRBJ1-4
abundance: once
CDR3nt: TGTGCCAGCTCACCCAAAAGGGGGGCTAATGAAAAACTGTTTTTT
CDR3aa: CASSPKRGANEKLFF

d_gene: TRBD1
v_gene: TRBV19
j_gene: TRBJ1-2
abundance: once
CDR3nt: TGTGCCGCGGCAGGGACAGGTAGCCCTCGGGGTGGCTACACCTTC
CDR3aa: CAAAGTGSPRGGYTF

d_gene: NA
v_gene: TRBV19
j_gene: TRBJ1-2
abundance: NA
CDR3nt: TGTGCCAGTAGTATTACCCTAAGGGGTCTAAACTATGGCTACACCTTC
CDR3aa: CASSITLRGLNYGYTF

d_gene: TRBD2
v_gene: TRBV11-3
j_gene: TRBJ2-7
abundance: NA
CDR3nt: TGTGCCAGCCAGCGGGAGCAGGGGATCTACGAGCAGTACTTC
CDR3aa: CASQREQGIYEQYF

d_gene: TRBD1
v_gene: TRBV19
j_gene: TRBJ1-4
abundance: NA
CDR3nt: TGTGCCAGTAGTATCGTAGGGACAGGGAATGAAAAACTGTTTTTT
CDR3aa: CASSIVGTGNEKLFF

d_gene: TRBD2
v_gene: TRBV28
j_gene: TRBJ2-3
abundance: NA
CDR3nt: TGTGCCAGCAGTCCAGGACTAGCGGGAAAAACAGATACGCAGTATTTT
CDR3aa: CASSPGLAGKTDTQYF

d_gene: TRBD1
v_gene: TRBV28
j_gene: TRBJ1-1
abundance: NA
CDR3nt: TGTGCCAGCAGAACAGGGGGCACTGAAGCTTTCTTT
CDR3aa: CASRTGGTEAFF

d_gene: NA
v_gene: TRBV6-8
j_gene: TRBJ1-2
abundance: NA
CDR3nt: TGTGCCAGCAGTTTAAAAGGGGCCTATGGCTACACCTTC
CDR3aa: CASSLKGAYGYTF

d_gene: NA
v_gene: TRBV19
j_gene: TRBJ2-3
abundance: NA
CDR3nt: TGTGCCAGTAGTCCCCGGTGGCGCGGGGAGCGCCACGAGACGCAGTATTTT
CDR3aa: CASSPRWRGERHETQYF

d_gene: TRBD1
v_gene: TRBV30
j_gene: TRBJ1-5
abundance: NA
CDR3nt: TGTGCCTGGGGAACGGGACAGTTTCATCAGCCCCAGCATTTT
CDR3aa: CAWGTGQFHQPQHF

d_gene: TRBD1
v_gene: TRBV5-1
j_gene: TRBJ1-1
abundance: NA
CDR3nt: TGCGCCAGCAGTCCTGGACAGGGATGGCCCGGAGAAGCTTTCTTT
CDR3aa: CASSPGQGWPGEAFF

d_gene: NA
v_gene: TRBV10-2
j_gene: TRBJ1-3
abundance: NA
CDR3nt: TGCGCCAGCAGTGAGACGCCGAAGGACACCATATATTTT
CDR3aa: CASSETPKDTIYF

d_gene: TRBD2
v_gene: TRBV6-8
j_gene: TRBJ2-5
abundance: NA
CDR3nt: TGTGCCAGCAGTCCGGGTAGCGGGGGTGGGGAGACCCAGTACTTC
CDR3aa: CASSPGSGGGETQYF

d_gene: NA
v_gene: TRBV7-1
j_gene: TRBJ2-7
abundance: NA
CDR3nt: TGTGCCAGCAGCTCCCAAGATCAGGTCCTCACCTACGAGCAGTACTTC
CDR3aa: CASSSQDQVLTYEQYF

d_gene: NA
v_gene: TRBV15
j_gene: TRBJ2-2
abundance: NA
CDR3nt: TGTGCCACCAGCAGAGTTGAAACCAACACCGGGGAGCTGTTTTTT
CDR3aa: CATSRVETNTGELFF

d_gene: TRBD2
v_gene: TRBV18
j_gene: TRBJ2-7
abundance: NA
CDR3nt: TGTGCCAGCTCCCAGGGACGGGGGGCCTACGAGCAGTACTTC
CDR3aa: CASSQGRGAYEQYF

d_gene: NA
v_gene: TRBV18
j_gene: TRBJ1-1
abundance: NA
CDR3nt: TGTGCCAGCTCACCACCGGGAGCGGTCACTGAAGCTTTCTTT
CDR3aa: CASSPPGAVTEAFF

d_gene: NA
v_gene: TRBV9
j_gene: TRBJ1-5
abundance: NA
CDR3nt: TGTGCCAGCAGCCAAGGGTTTGGGGTCGGTCAGCCCCAGCATTTT
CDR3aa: CASSQGFGVGQPQHF

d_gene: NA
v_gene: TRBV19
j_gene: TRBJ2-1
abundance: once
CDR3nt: TGTGCCAGTAGTACAGACTGGAGCTCCTACAATGAGCAGTTCTTC
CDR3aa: CASSTDWSSYNEQFF

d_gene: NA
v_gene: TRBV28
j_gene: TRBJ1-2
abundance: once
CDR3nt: TGTGCCAGCAGTTTTCAGGGCGCTGATGGCTACACCTTC
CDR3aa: CASSFQGADGYTF

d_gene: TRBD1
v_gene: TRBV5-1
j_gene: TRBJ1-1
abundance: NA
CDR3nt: TGCGCCAGCAGCTTCCTACAAGGCACAGGGGGCACTGAAGCTTTCTTT
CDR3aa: CASSFLQGTGGTEAFF

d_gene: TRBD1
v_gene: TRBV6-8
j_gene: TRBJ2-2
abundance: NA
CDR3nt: TGTGCCACCAAGGGGGACAGAGACACCGGGGAGCTGTTTTTT
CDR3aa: CATKGDRDTGELFF

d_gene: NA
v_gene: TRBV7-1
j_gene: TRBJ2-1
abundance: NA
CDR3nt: TGTGCCAGCACCGCCGGGGGGCTGTCCTACAATGAGCAGTTCTTC
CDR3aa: CASTAGGLSYNEQFF

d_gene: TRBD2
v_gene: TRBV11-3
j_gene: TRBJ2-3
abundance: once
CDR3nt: TGTGCCAGCAGCTTTACGGGGGGGTCAAAGGATACGCAGTATTTT
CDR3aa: CASSFTGGSKDTQYF

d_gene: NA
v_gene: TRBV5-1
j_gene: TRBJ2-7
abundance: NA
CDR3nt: TGCGCCAGCAGCTTGGAGAGGGTGGGATTCTACGAGCAGTACTTC
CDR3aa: CASSLERVGFYEQYF

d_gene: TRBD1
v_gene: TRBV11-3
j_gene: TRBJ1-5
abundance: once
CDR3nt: TGTGCCAGCAGCTCTCGACAGGGGGCGACGCAGCCCCAGCATTTT
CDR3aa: CASSSRQGATQPQHF